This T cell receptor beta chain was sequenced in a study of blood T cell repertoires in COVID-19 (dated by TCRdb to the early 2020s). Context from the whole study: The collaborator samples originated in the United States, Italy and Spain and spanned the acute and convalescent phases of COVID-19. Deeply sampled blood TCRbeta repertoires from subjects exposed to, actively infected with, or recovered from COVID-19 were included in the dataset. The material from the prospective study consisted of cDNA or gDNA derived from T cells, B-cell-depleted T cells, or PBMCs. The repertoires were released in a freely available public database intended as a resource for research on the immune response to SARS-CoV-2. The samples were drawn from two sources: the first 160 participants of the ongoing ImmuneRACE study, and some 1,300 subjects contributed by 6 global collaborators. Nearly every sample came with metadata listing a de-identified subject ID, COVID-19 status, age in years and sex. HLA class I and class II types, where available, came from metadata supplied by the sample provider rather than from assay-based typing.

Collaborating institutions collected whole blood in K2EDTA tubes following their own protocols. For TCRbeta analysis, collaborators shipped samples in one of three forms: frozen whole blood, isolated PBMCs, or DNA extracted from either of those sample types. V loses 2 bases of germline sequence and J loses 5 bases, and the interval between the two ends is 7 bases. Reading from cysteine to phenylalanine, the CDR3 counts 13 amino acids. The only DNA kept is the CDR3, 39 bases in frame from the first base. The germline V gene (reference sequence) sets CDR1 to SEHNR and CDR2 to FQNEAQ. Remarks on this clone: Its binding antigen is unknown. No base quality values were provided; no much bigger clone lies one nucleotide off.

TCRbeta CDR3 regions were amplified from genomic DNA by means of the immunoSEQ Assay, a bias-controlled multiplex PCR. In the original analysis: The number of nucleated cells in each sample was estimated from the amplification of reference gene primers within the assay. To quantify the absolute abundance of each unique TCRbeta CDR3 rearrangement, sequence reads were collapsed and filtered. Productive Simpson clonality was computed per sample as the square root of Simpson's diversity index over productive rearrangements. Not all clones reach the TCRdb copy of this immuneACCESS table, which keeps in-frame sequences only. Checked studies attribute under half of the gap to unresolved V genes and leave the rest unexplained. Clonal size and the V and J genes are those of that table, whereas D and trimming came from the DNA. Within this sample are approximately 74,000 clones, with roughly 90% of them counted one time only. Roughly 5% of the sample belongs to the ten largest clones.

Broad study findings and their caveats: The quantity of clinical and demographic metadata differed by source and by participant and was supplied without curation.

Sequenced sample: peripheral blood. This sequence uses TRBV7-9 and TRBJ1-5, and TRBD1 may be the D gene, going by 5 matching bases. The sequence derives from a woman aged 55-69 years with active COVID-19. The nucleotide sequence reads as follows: TGTGCCAGCAGCTTACAAGGGGATCAGCCCCAGCATTTT. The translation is CASSLQGDQPQHF.